This TCR beta chain was profiled in a study of cytomegalovirus exposure and HLA in healthy donors. Overall study results and limits: TRBV6-2, TRBV6-3 and other indistinguishable V segments were excluded.

PCR amplification relied on 60 Vbeta primers (plus 13 Jbeta primers). Using immunoSEQ multiplex PCR, the repertoire was profiled, and TCRdb retains in-frame clones only, with some absent. The table lists about 120,000 clones, around 75% of them singletons. About this clone: The target antigen is unknown.

CDR1 is MGHRA, CDR2 YSYEKL, per germline. The V end was cut by 2 bases, the J end by 5 bases, with 6 bases between. The CDR3 has 13 residues. The sample consisted of PBMCs. This TCR came from a young woman in good health and CMV-seronegative. The chain carries TRBV4-1 and TRBJ2-2; D is unresolved. The DNA of the CDR3 is TGCGCCAGCAGCCAAACATCGACCGGGGAGCTGTTTTTT. It is translated as CASSQTSTGELFF.